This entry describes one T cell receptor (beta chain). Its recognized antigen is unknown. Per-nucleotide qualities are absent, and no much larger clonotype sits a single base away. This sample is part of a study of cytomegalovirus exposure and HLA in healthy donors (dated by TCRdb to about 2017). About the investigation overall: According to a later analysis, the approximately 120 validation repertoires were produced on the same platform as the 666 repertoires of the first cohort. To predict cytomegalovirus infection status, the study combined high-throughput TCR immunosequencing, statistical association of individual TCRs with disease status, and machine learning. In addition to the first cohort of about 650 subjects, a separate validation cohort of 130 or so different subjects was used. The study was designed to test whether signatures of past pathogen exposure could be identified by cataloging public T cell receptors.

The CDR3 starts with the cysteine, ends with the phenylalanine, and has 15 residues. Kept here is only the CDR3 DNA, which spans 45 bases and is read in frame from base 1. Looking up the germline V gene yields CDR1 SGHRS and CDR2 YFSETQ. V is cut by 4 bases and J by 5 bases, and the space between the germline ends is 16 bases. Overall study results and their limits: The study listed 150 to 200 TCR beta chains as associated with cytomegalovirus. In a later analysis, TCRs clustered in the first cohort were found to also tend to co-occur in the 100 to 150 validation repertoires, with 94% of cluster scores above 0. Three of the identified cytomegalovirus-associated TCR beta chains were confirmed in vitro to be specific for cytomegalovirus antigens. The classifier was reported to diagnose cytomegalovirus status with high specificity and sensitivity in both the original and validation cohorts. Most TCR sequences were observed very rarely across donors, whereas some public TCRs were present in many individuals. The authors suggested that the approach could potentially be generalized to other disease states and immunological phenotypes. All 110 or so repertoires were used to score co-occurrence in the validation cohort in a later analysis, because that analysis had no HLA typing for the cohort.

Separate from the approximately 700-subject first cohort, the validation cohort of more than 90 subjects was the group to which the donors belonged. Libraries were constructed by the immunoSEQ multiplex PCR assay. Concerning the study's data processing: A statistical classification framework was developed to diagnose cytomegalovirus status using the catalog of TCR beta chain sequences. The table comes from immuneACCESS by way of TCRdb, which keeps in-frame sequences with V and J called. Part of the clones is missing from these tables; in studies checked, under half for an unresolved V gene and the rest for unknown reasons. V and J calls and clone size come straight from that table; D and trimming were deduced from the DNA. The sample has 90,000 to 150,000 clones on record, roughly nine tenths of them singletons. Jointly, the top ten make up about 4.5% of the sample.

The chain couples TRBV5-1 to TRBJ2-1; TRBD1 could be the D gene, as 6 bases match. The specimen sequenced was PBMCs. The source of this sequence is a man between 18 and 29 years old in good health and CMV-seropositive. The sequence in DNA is TGCGCCAGCAGCCTCCTGAGACAGGAAAACAATGAGCAGTTCTTC. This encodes CASSLLRQENNEQFF.